This T cell receptor beta chain was sequenced for a study of CD8 T cells in Susac syndrome. Study context: There were Susac syndrome patients who were therapy-naive at blood draw, others on corticosteroids, and others on intravenous immunoglobulin alone. Broader study findings: It was in TEMRA cells and active patients that Susac CD8+ clonal expansion peaked. It was acknowledged by the study that relatively few individuals were included in its TCR sequencing and HLA analysis.

Negative isolation was used for CD8+ and CD4+ T cells, and FACS enrichment was applied to TEMRA cells. An input of about 0.45 to 1 ug of RNA was subjected to reverse transcription using random hexamers. TCRdb re-called the immunoSEQ multiplex PCR reads with MiXCR, one entry per CDR3 protein. The table records around 100,000 distinct CDR3 sequences, nearly 97% of them present only once. From germline, CDR1 is MGHRA and CDR2 YSYEKL. V dropped 0 bases and J dropped 10 bases, with 13 bases sitting between them. The CDR3 extends over 15 amino acids. Regarding this clonotype: No antigen is known for it.

Sequences were obtained from CD8+ T cells from PBMCs. This clonotype was obtained from a human donor with Susac syndrome. The gene calls are TRBV4-1 and TRBJ1-6, with D hard to call. CDR3 sequence: CASSQEPKGESPLHF. In nucleotides, the CDR3 is TGCGCCAGCAGCCAAGAACCCAAGGGAGAGTCACCCCTCCACTTT.